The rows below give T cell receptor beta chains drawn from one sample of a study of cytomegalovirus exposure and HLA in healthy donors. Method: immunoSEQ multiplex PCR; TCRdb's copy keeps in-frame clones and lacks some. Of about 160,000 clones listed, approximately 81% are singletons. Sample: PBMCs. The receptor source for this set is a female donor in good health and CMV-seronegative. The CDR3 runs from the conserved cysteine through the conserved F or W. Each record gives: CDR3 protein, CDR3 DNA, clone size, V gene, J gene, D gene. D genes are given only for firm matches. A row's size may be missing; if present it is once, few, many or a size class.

CASSLGGQGVRGYTF,TGCGCCAGCAGCTTAGGAGGACAGGGGGTGAGAGGCTACACCTTC,.,TRBV5-1,TRBJ1-2,TRBD1
CASSLDLTDTQYF,TGTGCCAGCAGCTTAGATCTCACAGATACGCAGTATTTT,.,TRBV7-2,TRBJ2-3,.
CASSPKLNSPLHF,TGTGCCAGCAGCCCCAAACTGAATTCACCCCTCCACTTT,.,TRBV11-3,TRBJ1-6,.
CASSIEGDSLFF,TGTGCCAGTAGTATAGAGGGGGACAGTCTCTTCTTC,.,TRBV19,TRBJ1-2,TRBD1
CASTTLTVRDGYTF,TGTGCCAGCACCACACTCACCGTCAGGGATGGCTACACCTTC,.,TRBV5-6,TRBJ1-2,.
CASSQLGQGYEQYF,TGTGCCAGCAGCCAACTCGGACAGGGCTACGAGCAGTACTTC,.,TRBV7-3,TRBJ2-7,TRBD1
CASNILPGSNEQFF,TGTGCCAGCAACATACTGCCCGGGAGCAATGAGCAGTTCTTC,.,TRBV2,TRBJ2-1,.
CASSLQGGQPQHF,TGTGCCAGCAGCTTACAGGGGGGCCAGCCCCAGCATTTT,.,TRBV7-3,TRBJ1-5,TRBD1
CASSREGGVTEAFF,TGCGCCAGCAGCCGGGAAGGGGGCGTCACTGAAGCTTTCTTT,once,TRBV4-3,TRBJ1-1,TRBD1
CAWTPTGKENTEAFF,TGTGCCTGGACCCCGACAGGGAAGGAAAACACTGAAGCTTTCTTT,many,TRBV30,TRBJ1-1,TRBD1
CAWDWTGSTGELFF,TGTGCCTGGGACTGGACAGGGTCGACTGGGGAGCTGTTTTTT,.,TRBV30,TRBJ2-2,TRBD1
CASSPAIGYSQPQHF,TGTGCCAGCAGCCCAGCGATCGGTTATAGTCAGCCCCAGCATTTT,.,TRBV7-2,TRBJ1-5,.
CASSYSKLQETQYF,TGTGCCAGCAGTTACTCGAAGCTACAAGAGACCCAGTACTTC,few,TRBV6-6,TRBJ2-5,.
CASRTPGHRTFF,TGTGCCAGCAGGACACCGGGACATCGAACTTTCTTT,.,TRBV28,TRBJ1-1,.
CASSFGTGVYEQYF,TGTGCCAGCAGCTTCGGGACGGGAGTCTACGAGCAGTACTTC,.,TRBV7-9,TRBJ2-7,.
CASSIGFTLAGNTDTQYF,TGTGCCAGTAGTATAGGGTTTACGCTAGCGGGGAACACAGATACGCAGTATTTT,.,TRBV19,TRBJ2-3,TRBD2
CASSIELRGLWDTEAFF,TGTGCCAGTAGTATTGAACTCAGGGGGCTATGGGACACTGAAGCTTTCTTT,.,TRBV19,TRBJ1-1,TRBD1
CSVETSGRGLGGELFF,TGCAGCGTTGAGACTAGCGGGAGAGGGTTGGGCGGGGAGCTGTTTTTT,.,TRBV29-1,TRBJ2-2,TRBD2
CASSFGGTGGYEQYF,TGTGCCAGCAGTTTTGGCGGGACAGGGGGCTACGAGCAGTACTTC,.,TRBV28,TRBJ2-7,TRBD1
CAWSVPPGVNEQFF,TGTGCCTGGAGTGTTCCCCCAGGGGTGAATGAGCAGTTCTTC,few,TRBV30,TRBJ2-1,.
CASSPSGGSTDTQYF,TGTGCCAGCTCACCAAGCGGGGGCTCCACAGATACGCAGTATTTT,few,TRBV18,TRBJ2-3,TRBD2
CASSRKPWDSYEQYF,TGTGCCAGCAGTCGCAAGCCATGGGACAGCTACGAGCAGTACTTC,.,TRBV28,TRBJ2-7,TRBD1
CASSYAVSSEAFF,TGTGCCAGCAGTTATGCGGTTTCGTCTGAAGCTTTCTTT,.,TRBV6-5,TRBJ1-1,.
CASSPRLDRNHEQYF,TGTGCCAGCTCACCACGGCTCGACAGGAACCACGAGCAGTACTTC,.,TRBV18,TRBJ2-7,.
CASSETGVDNEQFF,TGTGCCAGCAGTGAAACGGGAGTAGACAATGAGCAGTTCTTC,.,TRBV2,TRBJ2-1,.
CASSQDLWGGPTNEKLFF,TGCGCCAGCAGCCAAGATTTGTGGGGGGGCCCGACTAATGAAAAACTGTTTTTT,.,TRBV4-1,TRBJ1-4,.
CASRGGGSSYEQYF,TGTGCCAGTAGGGGCGGGGGGTCCTCCTACGAGCAGTACTTC,.,TRBV19,TRBJ2-7,TRBD2
CSVSPRGTANYGYTF,TGCAGCGTATCCCCTAGGGGGACGGCTAACTATGGCTACACCTTC,.,TRBV29-1,TRBJ1-2,.
CASRRGSVAGGPSETQYF,TGTGCCAGCAGGCGGGGCTCTGTAGCGGGAGGGCCGAGTGAGACCCAGTACTTC,few,TRBV2,TRBJ2-5,TRBD2